The sequence of this TCR beta chain was determined in a study of OX40 agonist ivuxolimab in advanced cancers. Study summary: At 0.01 to 10 mg/kg, ivuxolimab was administered intravenously to patients every 2 weeks. Study results and limitations: Several nonresponders also turned out to have low normalized T-cell clonal expansion. With doses of 0.1 to 3.0 mg/kg, CD4+ and CD8+ blood T cells had undergone clonal expansion by week 6. Expanded clones were, on average, more numerous in CD8+ T cells than in CD4+.

TCRdb's copy holds only in-frame clones and misses some; the assay was immunoSEQ multiplex PCR. The table has approximately 82,000 clones, over 80% seen once. This CDR3 has 16 amino acids. The V and J ends lost 1 base and 0 bases respectively, with 15 bases between them. Per the germline V gene, CDR1 is GTSNPN and CDR2 is SVGIG (reference sequence). Points on this clone: What it recognizes is unknown.

The source is an adult with an advanced solid tumor such as melanoma, head and neck, liver or kidney cancer. Sequences were derived from CD4+ or CD8+ T cells sorted from blood, sampled in a trial of the OX40 agonist ivuxolimab. This rearrangement joins TRBV30 to TRBJ2-5, with a possible D match to TRBD2 (6 bases). The CDR3 coding sequence is TGTGCCTGGAGTGGATTAGCGGAGGGCTACCAAGAGACCCAGTACTTC. This codes for CAWSGLAEGYQETQYF.